The 29 T cell receptor beta chains below were found in one sample sequenced in a study of CD8 T cells in Susac syndrome. Random hexamers served to reverse transcribe roughly 0.45 to 1 ug RNA. TCRdb analysed the immunoSEQ multiplex PCR reads with MiXCR anew, one entry per CDR3 protein. The table has about 200,000 distinct CDR3 sequences, roughly 96% seen once. The sample consisted of CD4+ T cells from PBMCs. These receptors originate from a human donor with multiple sclerosis.

The rearrangement uses TRBV5-1 and TRBJ2-7, with D perhaps being TRBD1 or TRBD2 (5 bases each). Germline V gene sequence: CDR1 SGHRS, CDR2 YFSETQ. The CDR3 sequence is 14 residues long. V gave up 0 bases and J gave up 2 bases, with 9 bases separating them. This CDR3 reads CASSLARDAYEQYF. The CDR3 bases are TGCGCCAGCAGCTTGGCTCGGGACGCCTACGAGCAGTACTTC.

The chain has TRBV27 and TRBJ2-7; TRBD1 matches 8 bases. After removal of 3 bases from V and 5 bases from J, the junction contained 6 bases not matched to a gene. The CDR3 loop spans 14 amino acids. Germline V gives CDR1 MNHEY, CDR2 SMNVEV (reference sequence). The chain's CDR3 is CASSLVRGLDEQYF. The CDR3 coding sequence is TGTGCCAGCAGTTTGGTCAGGGGGCTCGACGAGCAGTACTTC.

V is TRBV13 and J is TRBJ1-2; no firm D call. The CDR3 consists of 14 residues. Germline CDR1 is PRHDT and CDR2 is FYEKMQ (reference sequence). Trimming pared 6 bases from V and 10 bases from J, leaving 21 bases between. The CDR3 protein is CASRDSRVRPFYTF. The CDR3 nucleotides are TGTGCCAGCAGGGACTCCCGGGTACGCCCGTTCTACACCTTC.

The chain is built from TRBV20-1 and TRBJ2-7; 7 positions match TRBD2. Germline V gene data show CDR1 as DFQATT and CDR2 as SNEGSKA (reference sequence). CDR3 length equals 16 residues. The J segment lost 6 bases and the V segment lost 0 bases, leaving 14 bases of the junction unmatched. The CDR3, as DNA: TGCAGTGCTAGAGATCGTGGGGAGGGAGTTTCGGGCGAGCAGTACTTC. Amino acid sequence: CSARDRGEGVSGEQYF.

The chain uses TRBV27 and TRBJ1-1, with TRBD1 identical over 9 bases. Germline CDR1 and CDR2: MNHEY and SMNVEV (reference sequence). CDR3 length: 13 amino acids. V lost 7 bases and J lost 8; bases outside the gene matches: 8. The CDR3 is CASKLQGAREAFF. CDR3 in DNA: TGTGCCAGCAAACTACAGGGGGCCCGAGAAGCTTTCTTT.

This rearrangement joins TRBV3-1 to TRBJ1-1, with no clear D. Trimming cost V 2 bases and J 2 bases, with 3 bases left between them. From germline, CDR1 is LGHDT and CDR2 YNNKEL (reference sequence). There are 12 residues in the CDR3. Here the CDR3 DNA reads TGTGCCAGCAGCCAAATAAACACTGAAGCTTTCTTT. It translates to CASSQINTEAFF.

CDR3 DNA: TGTGCCACCAGCAGAGTAACGGCCTACGAGCAGTACTTC. Protein: CATSRVTAYEQYF. The rearrangement links TRBV15 to TRBJ2-7; D unresolved. There are 13 residues in the CDR3. Germline lookup yields CDR1 LNHNV and CDR2 YYDKDF (reference sequence). Trimming removed 1 base from V and 2 bases from J, with 6 bases in between.

V and J are TRBV20-1 and TRBJ2-1, with TRBD2 matching over 13 bases. The ends lost 5 bases at V and 5 bases at J; junction bases unmatched: 0. The germline gives CDR1 DFQATT, CDR2 SNEGSKA (reference sequence). CDR3 length: 13 residues. The CDR3 DNA reads TGCAGTGCTGGGACTAGCGGGAACAATGAGCAGTTCTTC. Translating gives CSAGTSGNNEQFF.

J is TRBJ2-1 and V is TRBV9; 12 nucleotides match TRBD2. Losses at the gene ends were 3 bases for V and 8 bases for J; bases not matched to a gene: 9. Germline CDR1 is SGDLS and CDR2 is YYNGEE. The CDR3 runs to 16 residues. CDR3 sequence reads: CASSALSSGRADEQFF. The CDR3 DNA follows: TGTGCCAGCAGCGCCCTATCTAGCGGGAGGGCCGATGAGCAGTTCTTC.

The V gene is TRBV3-1, the J gene TRBJ2-5, with 7 bases matching TRBD2. Trimming cost V 4 bases and J 0 bases; bases outside gene matches: 8. Germline V gives CDR1 LGHDT, CDR2 YNNKEL (reference sequence). This CDR3 is built from 16 residues. CDR3 sequence reads: CASSPRTRADQETQYF. In nucleotides, the CDR3 is TGTGCCAGCAGCCCTCGGACTAGAGCCGACCAAGAGACCCAGTACTTC.

V gene TRBV11-1 combines with J gene TRBJ2-1; 7 bases are shared with TRBD2. Germline V gene lookup returns CDR1 SGHAT and CDR2 FQDESV (reference sequence). V dropped 3 bases and J dropped 6; count of bases not matched to a gene: 11. The CDR3 extends over 16 amino acids. The CDR3 is CASSFDTLGGSNEQFF. The CDR3 nucleotides are TGTGCCAGCAGCTTCGACACTCTGGGGGGGAGCAATGAGCAGTTCTTC.

The rearrangement joins TRBV7-6 to TRBJ2-7, with D perhaps matching TRBD1 (5 bases). V was clipped by 5 bases and J by 5 bases, with 13 bases between them. The CDR3 extends over 13 amino acids. Germline assignment: CDR1 SGHVS and CDR2 FNYEAQ. CDR3 bases: TGTGCCAGCAGCCCTGGGGCCGTGCACGAGCAGTACTTC. This translates into CASSPGAVHEQYF.

The chain employs TRBV6-2 or TRBV6-3 and TRBJ1-1; D remains ambiguous. CDR1 and CDR2 (germline): MNHEY, SVGEGT. The length of the CDR3 is 13 residues. Trimming removed 11 bases from V and 2 bases from J, with 15 bases in between. CDR3 DNA: TGTGCCGTCAAAAGGCGGGGAAACACTGAAGCTTTCTTT. It is translated as CAVKRRGNTEAFF.

This clonotype was detected once. V gene TRBV20-1 combines with J gene TRBJ2-5; tentatively, D is TRBD2 (6 bases). This CDR3 comprises 15 residues. The V end was cut by 3 bases, the J end by 5 bases, with 19 bases between. CDR1 DFQATT and CDR2 SNEGSKA come from the germline V gene (reference sequence). The CDR3 reads CSASEGSARGETQYF. CDR3 sequence (DNA): TGCAGTGCTAGTGAGGGGTCTGCCCGGGGGGAGACCCAGTACTTC.

The gene calls are TRBV7-2 and TRBJ2-7, with TRBD2 identical over 7 bases. Germline lookup yields CDR1 SGHTA and CDR2 FQGNSA. With V trimmed by 1 base and J by 4 bases, 13 bases remained unmatched. The CDR3 covers 17 residues. The CDR3 loop reads CASSLEGHGGSLYEQYF. In DNA, the CDR3 is TGTGCCAGCAGCTTAGAAGGGCACGGCGGGAGTCTTTACGAGCAGTACTTC.

The CDR3 is CASSLGQGRRTEAFF. CDR3 bases: TGTGCCAGCAGTTTAGGACAGGGAAGGAGAACTGAAGCTTTCTTT. The gene calls are TRBV12-3 or TRBV12-4 and TRBJ1-1, with 7 bases aligning to TRBD1. This CDR3 is 15 amino acids long. The V and J ends lost 1 base and 5 bases, in that order; junction bases with no gene match: 7.

This rearrangement joins TRBV27 to TRBJ2-7; possibly TRBD1 for D (6 bases). V lost 11 bases and J lost 6, with 17 bases in between. CDR1 is MNHEY, CDR2 SMNVEV, per germline (reference sequence). This CDR3 has 12 amino acids. The chain's CDR3 is CASGHTFREQYF. The CDR3 DNA reads as TGTGCCTCGGGACACACCTTCCGCGAGCAGTACTTC.

The J gene is TRBJ1-5, the V gene TRBV7-9, with TRBD1 identical over 9 bases. V lost 5 bases and J lost 6; bases outside the gene matches: 2. There are 13 residues in the CDR3. Germline CDR1 is SEHNR and CDR2 is FQNEAQ (reference sequence). The CDR3 sequence: CASSGTGLQPQHF. Here the CDR3 DNA reads TGTGCCAGCAGCGGGACAGGGCTTCAGCCCCAGCATTTT.

V and J are TRBV12-5 and TRBJ1-1; no firm D call. Looked up from germline, CDR1 is LGHNT and CDR2 is FRNRAP. The germline V and J ends were trimmed by 6 bases and 2 bases, with 4 bases remaining between them. CDR3 length equals 11 residues. As DNA, the CDR3 is TGTGCTAGTGGCTTTAACACTGAAGCTTTCTTT. Its protein product is CASGFNTEAFF.

The gene calls are TRBV20-1 and TRBJ1-2; weak D call: TRBD1 (6 bases). The CDR3 has 14 residues. Germline V gene data show CDR1 as DFQATT and CDR2 as SNEGSKA (reference sequence). The germline V and J ends were trimmed by 6 bases and 6 bases, with 20 bases remaining between them. The CDR3 sequence: CSARSRTRGNGYTF. In DNA form, the CDR3 reads TGCAGTGCCAGATCCCGAACCAGGGGCAATGGCTACACCTTC.

The genes are TRBV30 and TRBJ2-5; maybe TRBD2 (5 bases). Germline CDR1 is GTSNPN and CDR2 is SVGIG (reference sequence). This CDR3 is 14 amino acids long. Trimming removed 0 bases at V and 1 base at J, with 9 bases between. The CDR3 here is CAWSVGLAQETQYF. CDR3 in DNA: TGTGCCTGGAGTGTTGGGCTAGCCCAAGAGACCCAGTACTTC.

Comments on this clonotype: Sequence at one end of the junction differs from germline and may be a read error. This chain uses TRBV20-1 with TRBJ2-7; 12 bases agree with TRBD2. The CDR3 contains 12 residues. Germline V gene lookup returns CDR1 DFQATT and CDR2 SNEGSKA (reference sequence). The CDR3 coding sequence is TGCAGTGCGACTAGCGGGAGTTACGGGCAGTACTTC. This gives the protein CSATSGSYGQYF.

V is TRBV20-1 and J is TRBJ2-1; D assignment may be TRBD1 or TRBD2 (5 bases each). Trimming removed 3 bases at V and 5 bases at J, with 14 bases between. This CDR3 region has 14 residues. From germline, CDR1 is DFQATT and CDR2 SNEGSKA (reference sequence). As DNA, the CDR3 is TGCAGTGCTAGTTACCGGGACCTACACAATGAGCAGTTCTTC. Amino acids: CSASYRDLHNEQFF.

The J gene is TRBJ1-5, the V gene TRBV20-1, with 8 positions matching TRBD1. The V and J ends lost 6 bases and 4 bases, in that order; junction bases with no gene match: 5. Germline lookup yields CDR1 DFQATT and CDR2 SNEGSKA (reference sequence). The CDR3 runs 13 residues. CDR3 sequence reads: CSARTGWNQPQHF. CDR3 sequence (DNA): TGCAGTGCCAGGACAGGGTGGAATCAGCCCCAGCATTTT.

This clonotype was seen just once. The chain combines TRBV28 with TRBJ2-7; 7 bases agree with TRBD2. Germline CDR1 MDHEN, CDR2 SYDVKM. The V and J ends lost 3 bases and 7 bases, in that order; junction bases with no gene match: 15. This CDR3 comprises 16 residues. The CDR3 sequence: CASSFPGLVERREQYF. CDR3 DNA: TGTGCCAGCAGTTTTCCCGGACTAGTCGAGAGAAGGGAGCAGTACTTC.

The V call is TRBV3-1, the J call TRBJ2-5; tentatively, D is TRBD2 (6 bases). The V gene's germline CDR1 is LGHDT and CDR2 YNNKEL (reference sequence). This CDR3 is 14 amino acids long. Deletions cut 2 bases from V and 3 bases from J, with 10 bases between. The CDR3 is CASSQPLAKETQYF. For the CDR3, the DNA is TGTGCCAGCAGCCAACCTCTAGCGAAAGAGACCCAGTACTTC.

The V and J genes are TRBV19 and TRBJ1-5, with D unclear. Between the trimmed V and J ends, which lost 8 bases and 9 bases, there was a span of 14 bases. This CDR3 spans 12 amino acids. CDR1 is LNHDA and CDR2 is SQIVND in the germline V gene (reference sequence). CDR3 nucleotides: TGTGCCAGTTCCCTGAACGGTCCGCCCCAGCATTTT. Protein sequence: CASSLNGPPQHF.

V is TRBV10-3 and J is TRBJ2-6; 7 positions agree with TRBD1. V gave up 2 bases and J gave up 3 bases; unmatched junction bases: 1. The CDR3 covers 15 residues. Germline-derived CDR1 and CDR2 are ENHRY and SYGVKD. This CDR3 is CAISETGVGANVLTF. As DNA, the CDR3 is TGTGCCATCAGTGAGACAGGGGTTGGGGCCAACGTCCTGACTTTC.

This chain links TRBV20-1 with TRBJ1-2; no clear D. The V gene lost 2 bases and the J gene lost 6 bases, with 16 bases spanning the gap. This CDR3 comprises 14 residues. The germline gives CDR1 DFQATT, CDR2 SNEGSKA (reference sequence). The CDR3 sequence is CSARPPGVDHGYTF. The DNA for the CDR3 is TGCAGTGCTAGACCACCTGGGGTAGACCATGGCTACACCTTC.